This record covers a single T cell receptor (beta chain). Antigen: not known. This record comes from a study of T cell responses to AZD1222 COVID-19 vaccine. Notes on the study in general: Repertoires were obtained solely post-peak T cell response.

TCRdb's table, derived via immunoSEQ multiplex PCR, lists solely in-frame clones and lacks some. Here the sample spans 90,000 to 150,000 clones, around 90% being singletons. In germline, CDR1 is SGDLS, CDR2 YYNGEE. J gave up 4 bases and V 6 bases, and 8 bases lay outside the gene matches. CDR3 length: 15 residues. The material was peripheral blood, obtained 28 days after the second dose of the MenACWY control vaccine. The chain recombines TRBV9 with TRBJ2-3; TRBD1 matches 10 bases. The receptor was isolated from an adult who received the MenACWY meningococcal vaccine as a control. This CDR3 is CASTRTGGRSDTQYF. In DNA form, the CDR3 reads TGTGCCAGCACCAGGACAGGGGGACGATCAGATACGCAGTATTTT. The full variable domain, rest sourced from reference TRBV9 and TRBJ2-3, is DSGVTQTPKHLITATGQRVTLRCSPRSGDLSVYWYQQSLDQGLQFLIQYYNGEERAKGNILERFSAQQFPDLHSELNLSSLELGDSALYFCASTRTGGRSDTQYFGPGTRLTVL.